This T cell receptor (beta chain) was retrieved from a study of blood T cell repertoires in COVID-19 (dated by TCRdb to 2020 to 2022). The study in broad terms: Samples covering the acute and convalescent phases of COVID-19 were provided by collaborators in the United States, Italy and Spain. Deeply sampled blood TCRbeta repertoires from subjects exposed to, actively infected with, or recovered from COVID-19 were included in the dataset. The samples were drawn from the first 160 participants of the ongoing ImmuneRACE study and from 1,254 subjects provided by 6 global collaborators. The repertoires were released in a freely available public database intended as a resource for research on the immune response to SARS-CoV-2. Where available, HLA class I and class II types were taken from metadata supplied by the sample provider and were not determined by assay-based typing. Nearly every sample came with metadata listing a de-identified subject ID, COVID-19 status, age in years and sex. The prospective study material was composed of cDNA or gDNA derived from T cells, B-cell-depleted T cells, or PBMCs.

V lost 3 bases and J lost 0 bases, and the count of bases not matched to a germline gene is 2. CDR1 and CDR2 (SGHAT, FQDESV) derive from the germline V gene (reference sequence). Spanning cysteine to valine, the CDR3 consists of 14 amino acids. The CDR3 DNA has 42 bases and is translated from base 1. The immunoSEQ Assay, a bias-controlled multiplex PCR, was used to amplify TCRbeta CDR3 regions from genomic DNA. Turning to the authors' computational methods: Nucleated cell counts per sample were estimated from amplification of reference gene primers within the assay. To quantify the absolute abundance of each unique TCRbeta CDR3 rearrangement, sequence reads were collapsed and filtered. For each sample, productive Simpson clonality was calculated by taking the square root of Simpson's diversity index across productive rearrangements. TCRdb limited this immuneACCESS table to in-frame rearrangements with V and J called. A share of clones is missing; checked studies link under half to unresolved V genes, and the rest is unexplained. V and J calls and clone size are as listed in that table; D and trimming were resolved from the DNA. Recorded for this sample are 65,000 to 95,000 clones; approximately 80% of them occurred a single time. The ten largest make up over 15% of the sample.

Overall study results and their limits: The quantity of clinical and demographic metadata differed by source and by participant and was supplied without curation.

Note on this clone: Its antigen is still unknown. There are no base qualities to consult, and no much larger clone falls within one base. In the same sample, other DNA sequences code for this CDR3.

Collaborating institutions collected whole blood in K2EDTA tubes following their own protocols. Collaborator samples were shipped for TCRbeta analysis as frozen whole blood, isolated PBMCs, or DNA extracted from either sample type. The clonotype was recovered from an elderly man with active or convalescent COVID-19. Sample: peripheral blood. Here the chain combines TRBV11-1 and TRBJ2-7; the junction holds 7 bases that match TRBD2. The nucleotides are TGTGCCAGCAGCTTTGGGGGGGACTCCTACGAGCAGTACGTC. Translated, this gives CASSFGGDSYEQYV.